The present entry profiles one T cell receptor beta chain with its context. Its antigen is unidentified. TCRdb processed the 5' RACE reads anew with MiXCR; each CDR3 protein has one entry. The sample yields approximately 74,000 distinct CDR3 sequences, roughly 7.4% seen once. The data belong to a study of T cells after yellow fever vaccination. Overall study findings and caveats: By day 5 rather than day 15, the secondary response had peaked, though it was weaker. Most clones from primary vaccination resurfaced after the booster (about 96% CD4, approximately 87% CD8). The CD4 compartment and the CD8 compartment contained a small share of clonotypes in common.

The CDR3 has 14 amino acids. Deletions cut 1 base from V and 7 bases from J, with 11 bases between. Germline CDR1 and CDR2: SGDLS and YYNGEE. The chain combines TRBV9 with TRBJ2-2; D ambiguous. This specimen was CD8+ T cells sorted from PBMCs, taken 4 to 6 days after the first yellow fever vaccination. This TCR derives from a man aged 18 to 35 who received the YFV17D yellow fever vaccine. The DNA of the CDR3 is TGTGCCAGCAGCGTATTTGGTTCCGGCGGGGAGCTGTTTTTT. Translation: CASSVFGSGGELFF.